These 10 T cell receptor beta chains share one sample of origin, sequenced in a study of cytomegalovirus exposure and HLA in healthy donors. PCR employed 60 Vbeta and 13 Jbeta primers. TCRdb's copy holds only in-frame clones and misses some; the assay was immunoSEQ multiplex PCR. The sample lists some 150,000 clones; 70% to 85% were seen once. Sequenced sample: PBMCs. The receptors derive from a man younger than 45 in good health and CMV-seropositive.

The chain uses TRBV18 and TRBJ2-1; 9 bases fit TRBD2. The V segment lost 9 bases and the J segment 6 bases; nucleotides outside the gene matches: 6. The CDR3 extends over 13 amino acids. Germline loops: CDR1 KGHSH, CDR2 LQKENI. The CDR3 here is CASGTSLTNEQFF. The CDR3 nucleotides read TGTGCCAGTGGGACTAGCCTTACCAATGAGCAGTTCTTC.

The V call is TRBV30, the J call TRBJ2-2, with D perhaps matching TRBD2 (5 bases). Deletions cut 3 bases from V and 7 bases from J, with 9 bases between. The CDR3 has 12 amino acids. The germline gives CDR1 GTSNPN, CDR2 SVGIG (reference sequence). In DNA, the CDR3 is TGTGCCTGGAGAAAGGGAGACGGGGAGCTGTTTTTT. This codes for CAWRKGDGELFF. Combining the CDR3 with reference TRBV30 and TRBJ2-2 gives the whole variable domain SQTIHQWPATLVQPVGSPLSLECTVEGTSNPNLYWYRQAAGRGLQLLFYSVGIGQISSEVPQNLSASRPQDRQFILSSKKLLLSDSGFYLCAWRKGDGELFFGEGSRLTVL.

This clone was counted between two and nine times. CDR3 amino acids: CASRTGQGARAEAFF. DNA of the CDR3: TGTGCCAGCAGAACAGGACAGGGGGCGCGGGCTGAAGCTTTCTTT. This rearrangement joins TRBV27 to TRBJ1-1; 11 bases agree with TRBD1. Germline CDR1 is MNHEY and CDR2 is SMNVEV (reference sequence). This CDR3 is 15 amino acids long. V was pared by 6 bases and J by 6 bases, with 9 bases of the junction left unmatched.

The CDR3 region is CASSILAGNNEQFF. The CDR3 bases are TGTGCCAGTAGTATTTTAGCGGGGAACAATGAGCAGTTCTTC. The chain has TRBV19 and TRBJ2-1; TRBD2 aligns across 8 bases. Looked up from germline, CDR1 is LNHDA and CDR2 is SQIVND (reference sequence). V lost 3 bases to trimming and J lost 5 bases; unmatched junction nucleotides: 3. CDR3 length: 14 amino acids.

The table lists this clone with a few counts. The CDR3 sequence is CASSQVGLNYGYTF. DNA for the CDR3: TGCGCCAGCAGCCAAGTTGGCTTAAACTATGGCTACACCTTC. The genes are TRBV4-1 and TRBJ1-2, with D uncertain. The CDR3 extends over 14 amino acids. V shed 1 base and J shed 2 bases, with 8 bases lying between them. CDR1 and CDR2 from the germline V gene are MGHRA and YSYEKL.

This clone has only one observation. J is TRBJ1-5 and V is TRBV2; D gene uncertain. Trimming pared 2 bases from V and 3 bases from J, leaving 14 bases between. The CDR3 totals 16 residues. Germline V gene data show CDR1 as SNHLY and CDR2 as FYNNEI. This CDR3 reads CASSEWRAAANQPQHF. In DNA form, the CDR3 reads TGTGCCAGCAGTGAATGGAGGGCAGCCGCCAATCAGCCCCAGCATTTT.

This rearrangement joins TRBV19 to TRBJ2-3, with D perhaps matching TRBD2 (6 bases). Deletions cut 3 bases from V and 0 bases from J, with 10 bases between. The CDR3 spans 15 residues. Per germline, CDR1 LNHDA and CDR2 SQIVND (reference sequence). The CDR3 sequence: CASSIRGSSTDTQYF. The DNA of the CDR3 is TGTGCCAGTAGTATCCGGGGGAGCAGCACAGATACGCAGTATTTT.

In its sample, this clone was seen a few times. The rearrangement links TRBV27 to TRBJ2-2; D is unclear. Germline V gene data show CDR1 as MNHEY and CDR2 as SMNVEV (reference sequence). Trimming shortened V by 3 bases and J by 0 bases, and 5 bases separated the two germline ends. The CDR3 has 14 residues. This CDR3 is CASSLSTNTGELFF. Written as DNA, the CDR3 is TGTGCCAGCAGTTTGAGCACGAACACCGGGGAGCTGTTTTTT.

The genes are TRBV2 and TRBJ2-1, with 11 bases matching TRBD2. CDR1 is SNHLY, CDR2 FYNNEI, per germline. After removal of 7 bases from V and 4 bases from J, the junction contained 6 bases not matched to a gene. CDR3 length equals 15 residues. The CDR3 DNA follows: TGTGCCAGCACCCCTCTAGCGGGGGGATACAATGAGCAGTTCTTC. As protein: CASTPLAGGYNEQFF.

V and J are TRBV19 and TRBJ2-2, with unresolved D. This CDR3 is 13 amino acids long. From germline, CDR1 is LNHDA and CDR2 SQIVND (reference sequence). Between the trimmed V and J ends, which lost 4 bases and 6 bases, there was a span of 9 bases. CDR3: CASSTGLAGELFF. Written as DNA, the CDR3 is TGTGCCAGTAGTACCGGTTTAGCCGGGGAGCTGTTTTTT.